This note documents a single T cell receptor (beta chain) sequence. Antigen: not known. Separation from the roughly 670-subject first cohort characterized the 120-subject validation cohort, to which the donors belonged. The entry originates in a study of cytomegalovirus exposure and HLA in healthy donors. Looking at the study overall: The approximately 710 first-cohort repertoires and the approximately 110 validation repertoires shared the same platform, a later analysis reported.

The CDR3 is 15 residues long. V shed 1 base and J shed 7 bases, with 14 bases lying between them. Germline CDR1 reads MGHRA; CDR2 reads YSYEKL. Study outcomes and limitations: Fewer than 200 TCR beta chains were listed as cytomegalovirus-associated.

Profiled with immunoSEQ multiplex PCR; TCRdb holds only in-frame clones, not every one. Altogether about 360,000 clones are present, 70% to 90% being singletons, with the ten largest covering approximately 0.86%. This clonotype was obtained from a woman under 30 in good health and CMV-seronegative. The chain combines TRBV4-1 with TRBJ1-5; the D gene is possibly TRBD1 (5 bases). The sequenced sample consisted of PBMCs. CDR3 in DNA: TGCGCCAGCAGCCAAGTACGGGGGGAGGGACAGCCCCAGCATTTT. This translates into CASSQVRGEGQPQHF.